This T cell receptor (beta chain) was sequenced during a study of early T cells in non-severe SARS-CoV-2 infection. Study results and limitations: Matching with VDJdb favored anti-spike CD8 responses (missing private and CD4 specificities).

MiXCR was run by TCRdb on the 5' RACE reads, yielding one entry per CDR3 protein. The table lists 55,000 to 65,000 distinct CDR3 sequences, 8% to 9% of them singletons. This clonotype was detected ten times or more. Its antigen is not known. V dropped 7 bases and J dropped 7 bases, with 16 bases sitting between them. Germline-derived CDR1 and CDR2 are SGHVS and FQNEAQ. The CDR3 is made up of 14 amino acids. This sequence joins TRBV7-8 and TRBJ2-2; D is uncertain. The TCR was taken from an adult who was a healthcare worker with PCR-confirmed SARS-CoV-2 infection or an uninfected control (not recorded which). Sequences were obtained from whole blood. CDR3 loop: CASKTFSQNGELFF. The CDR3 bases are TGTGCCAGCAAGACTTTTTCCCAAAACGGGGAGCTGTTTTTT. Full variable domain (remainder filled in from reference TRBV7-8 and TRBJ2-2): GAGVSQSPRYKVAKRGQDVALRCDPISGHVSLFWYQQALGQGPEFLTYFQNEAQLDKSGLPSDRFFAERPEGSVSTLKIQRTQQEDSAVYLCASKTFSQNGELFFGEGSRLTVL.